Detailed here is one TCR beta chain. The sample comes from a study of blood T cell repertoires in COVID-19. Study details: Collection of acute and convalescent COVID-19 samples took place in the United States, Italy and Spain.

Germline V gene lookup returns CDR1 SGHAT and CDR2 FQNNGV. The V end was cut by 0 bases, the J end by 2 bases, with 8 bases between. CDR3 size: 15 residues. TCRdb's copy holds only in-frame clones and misses some; the assay was immunoSEQ multiplex PCR. The table has almost 70,000 clones, 80% to 90% seen once. This receptor was identified in a woman in her fifties or sixties with active COVID-19. V and J are TRBV11-2 and TRBJ2-1; possible D gene TRBD1, 6 bases. Sequencing was done on a sample of peripheral blood. Here the CDR3 DNA reads TGTGCCAGCAGCTTAGAAGGACAGACCTACAATGAGCAGTTCTTC. As protein: CASSLEGQTYNEQFF.